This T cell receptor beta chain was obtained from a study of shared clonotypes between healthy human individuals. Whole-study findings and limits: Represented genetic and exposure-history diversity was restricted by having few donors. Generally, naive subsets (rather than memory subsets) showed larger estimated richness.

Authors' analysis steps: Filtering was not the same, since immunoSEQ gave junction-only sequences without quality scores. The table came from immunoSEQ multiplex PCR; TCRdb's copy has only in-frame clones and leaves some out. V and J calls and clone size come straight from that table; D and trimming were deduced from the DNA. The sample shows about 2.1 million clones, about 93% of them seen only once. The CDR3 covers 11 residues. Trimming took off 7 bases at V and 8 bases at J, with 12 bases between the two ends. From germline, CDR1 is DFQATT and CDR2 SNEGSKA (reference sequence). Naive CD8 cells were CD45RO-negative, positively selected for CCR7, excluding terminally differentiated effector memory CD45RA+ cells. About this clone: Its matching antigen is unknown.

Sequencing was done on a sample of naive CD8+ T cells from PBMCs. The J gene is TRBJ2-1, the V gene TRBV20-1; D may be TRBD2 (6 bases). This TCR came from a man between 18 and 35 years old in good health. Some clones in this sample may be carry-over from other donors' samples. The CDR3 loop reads CSVQEGYEQFF. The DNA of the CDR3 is TGCAGTGTTCAGGAGGGGTATGAGCAGTTCTTC.